A selection of T cell receptor beta chains follows, all from one sample in a study of vaccination and CD4 T cells after COVID-19. These receptors' targets are unknown. One entry per CDR3 protein results from TCRdb running MiXCR on the PCR reads. The table records approximately 18,000 distinct CDR3 sequences, around 50% of them present only once. Sample: CD4+ T cells from blood, cultured in vitro, taken about 7 months after SARS-CoV-2 vaccination. The source is a human donor who had recovered from COVID-19. The CDR3 runs from the conserved cysteine through the conserved F or W. Each record gives: J gene, D gene, V gene, clone size, CDR3 DNA, CDR3 protein. D genes are given only for firm matches. Clone size is stated in some rows and not others, as once, few, many or a class when expanded.

>TRBJ2-3|NA|TRBV7-2|NA
TGTGCCAGCAGCTTAACGGACGGCTACCTGCCTAGCACAGATACGCAGTATTTT
CASSLTDGYLPSTDTQYF
>TRBJ1-1|NA|TRBV19|NA
TGTGCCAGTAGTATGGCAGGGAGGAACACTGAAGCTTTCTTT
CASSMAGRNTEAFF
>TRBJ2-3|TRBD2|TRBV20-1|few
TGCAGTGCTATCGGCGGGGGGGCGGCAGATACGCAGTATTTT
CSAIGGGAADTQYF
>TRBJ2-1|TRBD2|TRBV27|NA
TGTGCCAGCAGTTTTACTCGCGGGGGAGCGTACAATGAGCAGTTCTTC
CASSFTRGGAYNEQFF
>TRBJ2-7|TRBD2|TRBV7-2|once
TGTGCCAGCAGCCTTGTGGGGCGGGGGGGCTACTACGAGCAGTACTTC
CASSLVGRGGYYEQYF
>TRBJ2-1|TRBD2|TRBV20-1|few
TGCAGTGCTAGAGGCTGGGGGGGGGACTCCTACAATGAGCAGTTCTTC
CSARGWGGDSYNEQFF
>TRBJ1-5|NA|TRBV28|NA
TGTGCCAGCCGCTCGTTGGCGGGGGGTTTTAATCAGCCCCAGCATTTT
CASRSLAGGFNQPQHF
>TRBJ2-6|NA|TRBV5-1|NA
TGCGCCAGCAGCTACGAGTCGGCCAACGTCCTGACTTTC
CASSYESANVLTF
>TRBJ1-2|NA|TRBV6-2/TRBV6-3|NA
TGTGCCAGCAATCGGGCCACCTATAACTATGGCTACACCTTC
CASNRATYNYGYTF
>TRBJ1-1|NA|TRBV28|NA
TGTGCCAGCAGTTTGAGAGGGGCTTTAGTTTTCTTT
CASSLRGALVFF
>TRBJ2-2|TRBD2|TRBV4-2|NA
TGTGCCAGCAGCCTACGTGGCTTAGCGGGGGTCGGGGAGCTGTTTTTT
CASSLRGLAGVGELFF
>TRBJ2-7|TRBD2|TRBV5-1|NA
TGCGCCAGCAGCTTGACTAGCGGGGGGGTGTTGGAGCAGTACTTC
CASSLTSGGVLEQYF
>TRBJ1-1|NA|TRBV10-3|once
TGTGCCATCAGTGAGGAGGGGTTAGGCACTGAAGCTTTCTTT
CAISEEGLGTEAFF
>TRBJ2-2|NA|TRBV11-2|NA
TGTGCCAGCAGCTTTTCACGCGACGGGGAGCTGTTTTTT
CASSFSRDGELFF
>TRBJ1-5|NA|TRBV19|NA
TGTGCCAGTAGTCCCCCATACAATCAGCCCCAGCATTTT
CASSPPYNQPQHF
>TRBJ2-3|NA|TRBV6-1|NA
TGTGCCAGCAGTGGAGATTACAGGGAAGGGACAGATACGCAGTATTTT
CASSGDYREGTDTQYF
>TRBJ2-7|TRBD1|TRBV5-4|few
TGTGCCAGCAGCCGGGGACAGGGGGGACTTCTCCCCTACGAGCAGTACTTC
CASSRGQGGLLPYEQYF
>TRBJ2-5|NA|TRBV7-9|few
TGTGCCAGCAGCTTAGGCCAGGGGATGAAGACCCAGTACTTC
CASSLGQGMKTQYF
>TRBJ2-2|NA|TRBV10-3|NA
TGTGCCACCTTAAGGGCAACGAACACCGGGGAGCTGTTTTTT
CATLRATNTGELFF
>TRBJ2-3|NA|TRBV24-1|NA
TGTGCCACCAATAGCGCGGCCGCCACAGATACGCAGTATTTT
CATNSAAATDTQYF
>TRBJ2-7|TRBD2|TRBV7-2|few
TGTGCCAGCAGCTTAAGGCGGGGGAGCTCCTACGAGCAGTACTTC
CASSLRRGSSYEQYF
>TRBJ1-2|TRBD1|TRBV5-1|NA
TGCGCCAGCAGCTCGACAGGGGCGGAAGGCTACACCTTC
CASSSTGAEGYTF
>TRBJ2-7|TRBD1|TRBV7-2|NA
TGTGCCAGCAGCGCCACAGGGGCCGCGTACGAGCAGTACTTC
CASSATGAAYEQYF
>TRBJ2-5|NA|TRBV7-2|NA
TGTGCCAGCACTCTAAGGCGGCTCGGGGTCGGAGAGACCCAGTACTTC
CASTLRRLGVGETQYF
>TRBJ1-1|NA|TRBV7-9|NA
TGTGCCAGCAGCCCGCAGACAGGAATGAACACTGAAGCTTTCTTT
CASSPQTGMNTEAFF
>TRBJ2-2|TRBD1|TRBV20-1|once
TGCAGTGCTAGTCGATCGGACAGGGGTGCCGGGGAGCTGTTTTTT
CSASRSDRGAGELFF
>TRBJ2-1|TRBD2|TRBV6-5|NA
TGTGCCAGCAGTTACTACGGGGGGGGTGAGCAGTTCTTC
CASSYYGGGEQFF
>TRBJ2-7|TRBD2|TRBV15|NA
TGTGCCACCAGCAGGGCGGGGGTCTACGAGCAGTACTTC
CATSRAGVYEQYF
>TRBJ1-1|TRBD1|TRBV7-9|NA
TGTGCCAGCAGCTTCGGGGGACAGGGGGTTGAAGCTTTCTTT
CASSFGGQGVEAFF
>TRBJ1-2|TRBD1|TRBV6-1|NA
TGTGCCAGCAGTGAACTAGGGGGGACAGGGGGAGATGGCTACACCTTC
CASSELGGTGGDGYTF
>TRBJ2-4|NA|TRBV20-1|few
TGCAGTGCTCGGACGAGACAGGGAGGGCCGCACATTCAGTACTTC
CSARTRQGGPHIQYF
>TRBJ1-2|NA|TRBV7-2|NA
TGTGCCAGCAGCTTAGATGGAAACTATGGCTACACCTTC
CASSLDGNYGYTF
>TRBJ2-1|NA|TRBV11-3|NA
TGTGCCAGCAGCTTAGCGGGAGTGAATGAGCAGTTCTTC
CASSLAGVNEQFF
>TRBJ1-1|NA|TRBV20-1|NA
TGCAGTGCTAGGCCGGGGGACACTGAAGCTTTCTTT
CSARPGDTEAFF
>TRBJ2-7|TRBD1|TRBV10-3|NA
TGTGCCATCAGGGAAAGGACAGGGGGGCTCGAGCAGTACTTC
CAIRERTGGLEQYF
>TRBJ1-6|NA|TRBV2|NA
TGTGCCAGCAGTGAGACAGGAGCTTCTTCACCCCTCCACTTT
CASSETGASSPLHF
>TRBJ2-5|NA|TRBV15|few
TGTGCCACCAGGGGTGACTTAGAGACCCAGTACTTC
CATRGDLETQYF
>TRBJ2-5|NA|TRBV7-9|NA
TGTGCCAGCAGCCCCATGACAGGAGAAGAGACCCAGTACTTC
CASSPMTGEETQYF
>TRBJ2-7|NA|TRBV7-2|NA
TGTGCCAGCGGGCGTTACGGCGGGGAGCAGTACTTC
CASGRYGGEQYF
>TRBJ1-2|NA|TRBV19|NA
TGTGCCAGTATACAAGACGGGATGGTTGGCTACACCTTC
CASIQDGMVGYTF
>TRBJ1-6|NA|TRBV20-1|NA
TGCAGTGCTAGAGATGGTATATCTCCACACTATAATTCACCCCTCCACTTT
CSARDGISPHYNSPLHF
>TRBJ2-7|NA|TRBV24-1|NA
TGTGCCACCAGTGAGGGGTCACGGGACGAGCAGTACTTC
CATSEGSRDEQYF